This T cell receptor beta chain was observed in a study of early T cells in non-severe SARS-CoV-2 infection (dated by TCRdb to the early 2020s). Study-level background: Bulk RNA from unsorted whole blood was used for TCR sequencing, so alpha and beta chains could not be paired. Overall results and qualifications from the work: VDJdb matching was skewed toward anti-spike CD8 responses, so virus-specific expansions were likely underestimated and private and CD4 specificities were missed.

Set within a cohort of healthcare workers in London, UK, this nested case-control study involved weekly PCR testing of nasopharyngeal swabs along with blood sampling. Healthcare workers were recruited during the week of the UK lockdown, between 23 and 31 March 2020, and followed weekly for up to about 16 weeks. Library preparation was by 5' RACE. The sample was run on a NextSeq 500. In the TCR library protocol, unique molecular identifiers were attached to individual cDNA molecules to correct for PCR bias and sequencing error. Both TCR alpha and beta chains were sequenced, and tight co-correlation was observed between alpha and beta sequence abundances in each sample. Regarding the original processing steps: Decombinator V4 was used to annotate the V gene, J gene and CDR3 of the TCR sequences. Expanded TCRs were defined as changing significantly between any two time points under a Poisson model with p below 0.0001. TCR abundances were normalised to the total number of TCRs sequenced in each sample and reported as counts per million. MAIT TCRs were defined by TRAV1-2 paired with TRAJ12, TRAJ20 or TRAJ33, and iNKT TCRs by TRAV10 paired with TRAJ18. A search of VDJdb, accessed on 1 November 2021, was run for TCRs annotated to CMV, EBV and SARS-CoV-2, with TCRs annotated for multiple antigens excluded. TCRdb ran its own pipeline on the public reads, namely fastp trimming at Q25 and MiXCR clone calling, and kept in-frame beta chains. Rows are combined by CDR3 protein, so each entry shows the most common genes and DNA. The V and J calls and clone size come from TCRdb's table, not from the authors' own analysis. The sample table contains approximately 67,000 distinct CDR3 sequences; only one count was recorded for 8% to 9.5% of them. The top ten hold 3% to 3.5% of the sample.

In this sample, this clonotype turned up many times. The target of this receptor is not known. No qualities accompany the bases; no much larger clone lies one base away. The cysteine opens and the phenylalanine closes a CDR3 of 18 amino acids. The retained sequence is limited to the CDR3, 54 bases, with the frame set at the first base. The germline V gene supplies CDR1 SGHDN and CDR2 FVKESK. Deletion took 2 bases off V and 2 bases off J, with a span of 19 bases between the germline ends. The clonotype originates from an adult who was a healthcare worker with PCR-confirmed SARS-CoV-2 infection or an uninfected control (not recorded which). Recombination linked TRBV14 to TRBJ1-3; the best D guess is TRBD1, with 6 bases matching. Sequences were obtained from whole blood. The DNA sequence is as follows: TGTGCCAGCAGCCAAAATTCCTTTCCGGGACAAGCTGGAAACACCATATATTTT. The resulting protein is CASSQNSFPGQAGNTIYF.